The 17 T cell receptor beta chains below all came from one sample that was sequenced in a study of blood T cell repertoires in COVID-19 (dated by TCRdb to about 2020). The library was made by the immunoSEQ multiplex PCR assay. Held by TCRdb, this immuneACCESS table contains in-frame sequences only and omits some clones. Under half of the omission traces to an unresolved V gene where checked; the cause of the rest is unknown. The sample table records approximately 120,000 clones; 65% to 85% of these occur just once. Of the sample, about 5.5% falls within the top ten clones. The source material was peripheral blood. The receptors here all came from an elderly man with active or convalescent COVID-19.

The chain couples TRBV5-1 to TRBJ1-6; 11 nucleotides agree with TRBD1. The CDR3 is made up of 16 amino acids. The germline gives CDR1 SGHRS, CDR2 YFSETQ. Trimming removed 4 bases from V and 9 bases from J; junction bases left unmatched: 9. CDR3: CASSVGTGGTSSPLHF. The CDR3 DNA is TGCGCCAGCAGCGTCGGGACAGGGGGTACTAGTTCACCCCTCCACTTT.

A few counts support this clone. The DNA of the CDR3 is TGTGCCAGCGGGGAAAGGGGAGGGGTCTATGGCTACACCTTC. Protein product: CASGERGGVYGYTF. This chain joins TRBV27 and TRBJ1-2; D might be TRBD1 (5 bases). The CDR3 consists of 14 residues. CDR1 and CDR2 (germline): MNHEY, SMNVEV (reference sequence). V lost 8 bases and J 4 bases, leaving 17 bases between the germline ends.

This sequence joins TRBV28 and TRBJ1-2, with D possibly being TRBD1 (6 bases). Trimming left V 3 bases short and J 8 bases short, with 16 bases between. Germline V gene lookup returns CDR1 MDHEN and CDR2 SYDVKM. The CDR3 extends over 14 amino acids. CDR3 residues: CASSLGGDKWGYTF. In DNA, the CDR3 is TGTGCCAGCAGTTTGGGAGGGGACAAGTGGGGCTACACCTTC.

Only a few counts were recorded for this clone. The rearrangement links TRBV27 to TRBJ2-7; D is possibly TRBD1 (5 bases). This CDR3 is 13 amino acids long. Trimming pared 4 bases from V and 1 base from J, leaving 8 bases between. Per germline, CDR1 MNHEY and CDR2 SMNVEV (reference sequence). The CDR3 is CASSSRVSYEQYF. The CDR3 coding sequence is TGTGCCAGCAGTTCCAGGGTGTCCTACGAGCAGTACTTC.

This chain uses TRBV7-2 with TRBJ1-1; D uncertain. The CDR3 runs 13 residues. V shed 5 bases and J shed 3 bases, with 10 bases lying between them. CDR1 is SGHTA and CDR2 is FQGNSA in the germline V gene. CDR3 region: CASSPRGYTEAFF. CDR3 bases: TGTGCCAGCAGCCCCCGGGGATACACTGAAGCTTTCTTT.

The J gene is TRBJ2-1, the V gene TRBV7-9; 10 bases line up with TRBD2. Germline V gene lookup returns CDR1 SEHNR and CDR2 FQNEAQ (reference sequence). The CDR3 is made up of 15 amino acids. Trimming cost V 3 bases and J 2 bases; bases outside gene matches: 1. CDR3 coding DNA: TGTGCCAGCAGCTTGCTAGCGGGGGCCTACAATGAGCAGTTCTTC. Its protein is CASSLLAGAYNEQFF. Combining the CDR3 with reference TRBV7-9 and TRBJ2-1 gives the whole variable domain DTGVSQNPRHKITKRGQNVTFRCDPISEHNRLYWYRQTLGQGPEFLTYFQNEAQLEKSRLLSDRFSAERPKGSFSTLEIQRTEQGDSAMYLCASSLLAGAYNEQFFGPGTRLTVL.

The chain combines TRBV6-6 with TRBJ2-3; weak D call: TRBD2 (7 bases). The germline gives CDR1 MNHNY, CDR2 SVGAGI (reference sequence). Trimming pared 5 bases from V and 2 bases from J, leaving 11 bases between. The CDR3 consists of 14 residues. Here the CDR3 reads CASSEGGPTDTQYF. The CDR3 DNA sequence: TGTGCCAGCAGTGAGGGGGGGCCCACAGATACGCAGTATTTT.

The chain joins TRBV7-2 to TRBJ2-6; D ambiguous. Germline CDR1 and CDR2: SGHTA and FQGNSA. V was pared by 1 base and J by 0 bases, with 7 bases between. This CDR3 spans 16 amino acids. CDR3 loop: CASSLGLVSGANVLTF. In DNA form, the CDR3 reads TGTGCCAGCAGCTTAGGGCTGGTCTCTGGGGCCAACGTCCTGACTTTC.

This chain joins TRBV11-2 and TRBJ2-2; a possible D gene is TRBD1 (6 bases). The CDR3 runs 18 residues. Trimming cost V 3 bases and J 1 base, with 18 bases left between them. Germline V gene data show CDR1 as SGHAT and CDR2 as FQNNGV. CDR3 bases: TGTGCCAGCAGCTTTGAGGATTGGGCAGGGGTGAACACCGGGGAGCTGTTTTTT. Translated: CASSFEDWAGVNTGELFF.

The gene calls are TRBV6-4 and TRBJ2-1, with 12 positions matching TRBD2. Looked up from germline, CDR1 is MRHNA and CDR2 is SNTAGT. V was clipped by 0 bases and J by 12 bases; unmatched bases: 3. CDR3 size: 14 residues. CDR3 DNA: TGTGCCAGCAGTGACTCGCTAGCGGGGGGGCGGCAGTTCTTC. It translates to CASSDSLAGGRQFF.

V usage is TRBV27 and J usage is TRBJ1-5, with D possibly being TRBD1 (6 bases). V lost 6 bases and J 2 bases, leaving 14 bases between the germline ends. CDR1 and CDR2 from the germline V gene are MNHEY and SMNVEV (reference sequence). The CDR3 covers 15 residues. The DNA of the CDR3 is TGTGCCAGCAGCCAATCTAGGACAGGCAATCAGCCCCAGCATTTT. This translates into CASSQSRTGNQPQHF.

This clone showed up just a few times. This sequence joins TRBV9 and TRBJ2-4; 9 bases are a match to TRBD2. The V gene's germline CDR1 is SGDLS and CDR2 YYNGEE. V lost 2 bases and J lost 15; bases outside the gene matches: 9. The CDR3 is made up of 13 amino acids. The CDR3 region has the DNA TGTGCCAGCAGCGTTAGTGTAGCGGGGGATCTGTACTTC. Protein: CASSVSVAGDLYF.

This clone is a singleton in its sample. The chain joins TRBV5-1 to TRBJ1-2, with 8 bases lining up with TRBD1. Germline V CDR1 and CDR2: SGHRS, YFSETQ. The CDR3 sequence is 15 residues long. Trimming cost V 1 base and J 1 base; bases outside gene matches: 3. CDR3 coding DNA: TGCGCCAGCAGCTTGAAACAGGGGGATAACTATGGCTACACCTTC. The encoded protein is CASSLKQGDNYGYTF.

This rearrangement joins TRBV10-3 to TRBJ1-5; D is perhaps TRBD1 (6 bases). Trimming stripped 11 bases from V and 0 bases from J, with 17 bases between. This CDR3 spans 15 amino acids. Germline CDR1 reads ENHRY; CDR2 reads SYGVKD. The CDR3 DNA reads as TGTGCCGTACGACAGACAGGCGATAGCAATCAGCCCCAGCATTTT. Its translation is CAVRQTGDSNQPQHF.

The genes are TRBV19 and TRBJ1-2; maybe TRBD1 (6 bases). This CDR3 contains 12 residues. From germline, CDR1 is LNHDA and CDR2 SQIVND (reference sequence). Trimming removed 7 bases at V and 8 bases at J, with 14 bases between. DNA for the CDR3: TGTGCCAGTATGGGGGGGCTCTACGGCTACACCTTC. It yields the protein CASMGGLYGYTF.

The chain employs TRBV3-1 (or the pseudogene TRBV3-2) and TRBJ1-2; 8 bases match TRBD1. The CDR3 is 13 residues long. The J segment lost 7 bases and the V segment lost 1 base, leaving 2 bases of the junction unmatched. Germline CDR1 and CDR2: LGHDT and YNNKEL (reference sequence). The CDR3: CASSQAQGVGYTF. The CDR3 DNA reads TGTGCCAGCAGCCAAGCACAGGGGGTTGGCTACACCTTC.

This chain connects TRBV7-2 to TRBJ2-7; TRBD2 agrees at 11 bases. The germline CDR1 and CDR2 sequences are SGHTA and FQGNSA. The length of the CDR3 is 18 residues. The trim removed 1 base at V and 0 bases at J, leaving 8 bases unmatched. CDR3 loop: CASSLVGTSGGSSYEQYF. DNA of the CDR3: TGTGCCAGCAGCTTAGTGGGTACTAGCGGGGGCAGCTCCTACGAGCAGTACTTC.